These 11 T cell receptor beta chains were sequenced from one sample in a study of T cells in Graves' hyperthyroidism and ophthalmopathy. From RNA transcripts, TCR beta CDR3 regions were amplified. The primer set for the first-round RT-PCR of the TCR CDR3 was HTBI. TCRdb recomputed calls from the multiplex PCR reads with MiXCR, one row per CDR3 protein. Of under 400,000 distinct CDR3 sequences in the sample, 14% were seen once. The material sequenced was blood. These receptors all stem from a woman aged 55-70 years with Graves' hyperthyroidism.

The J gene is TRBJ2-7, the V gene TRBV20-1, with TRBD2 matching over 11 bases. V gave up 3 bases and J gave up 7 bases; unmatched junction bases: 11. Germline V CDR1 and CDR2: DFQATT, SNEGSKA (reference sequence). The CDR3 consists of 15 residues. Here the CDR3 DNA reads TGCAGTGCTAGGGGGGGGACTAGCGGTCACAATGAGCAGTACTTC. Translation gives CSARGGTSGHNEQYF.

The sample holds a few counts of this clonotype. The chain is built from TRBV20-1 and TRBJ1-2, with 7 bases matching TRBD1. This CDR3 region has 13 residues. V gave up 5 bases and J gave up 4 bases; unmatched junction bases: 7. Germline CDR1 reads DFQATT; CDR2 reads SNEGSKA (reference sequence). CDR3 coding DNA: TGCAGTGCTGACCCCGACAGGGCCTATGGCTACACCTTC. As protein: CSADPDRAYGYTF.

Turning to this clonotype: No DNA is shown, since the ends of the CDR3 on it are uncertain; the CDR3 is the one TCRdb lists. The rearrangement joins TRBV28 to TRBJ1-1. Germline V gene data show CDR1 as MDHEN and CDR2 as SYDVKM. The CDR3 comprises 23 residues, both ends counted. The CDR3 protein is CASSLVAGLDYEQYFGPGTEAFF.

The rearrangement uses TRBV11-2 and TRBJ2-3; D perhaps matches TRBD2 (5 bases). Looked up from germline, CDR1 is SGHAT and CDR2 is FQNNGV. This CDR3 is built from 19 residues. Trimming took off 6 bases at V and 0 bases at J, with 25 bases between the two ends. CDR3 sequence reads: CASSRENTGELRSTDTQYF. The CDR3 DNA is TGTGCCAGCAGTAGGGAGAACACCGGGGAGCTACGTAGCACAGATACGCAGTATTTT.

This clonotype was observed at least ten times. The chain recombines TRBV2 with TRBJ2-1; 8 bases map to TRBD2. The CDR3 consists of 15 residues. The V segment lost 7 bases and the J segment 6 bases; nucleotides outside the gene matches: 11. Germline CDR1 and CDR2: SNHLY and FYNNEI. The CDR3 loop reads CASKPGLDTLNEQFF. CDR3 nucleotides: TGTGCCAGCAAGCCGGGACTAGATACACTCAATGAGCAGTTCTTC.

This clonotype showed up many times. V usage is TRBV7-9 and J usage is TRBJ2-5, with D perhaps TRBD1 (6 bases). V lost 1 base to trimming and J lost 6 bases, with 18 bases between them. There are 16 residues in the CDR3. From germline, CDR1 is SEHNR and CDR2 FQNEAQ (reference sequence). Here the CDR3 reads CASSLVRGVPLQTQYF. CDR3 sequence (DNA): TGTGCCAGCAGCTTAGTCAGGGGTGTTCCTCTTCAGACCCAGTACTTC.

In this sample, this clonotype turned up a few times. The J gene is TRBJ1-1, the V gene TRBV5-1, with 7 positions matching TRBD1. The junction had 9 bases not matched to a gene; V was cut back by 3 bases and J by 7 bases. The germline V gene encodes CDR1 SGHRS and CDR2 YFSETQ. The CDR3 runs to 14 residues. In nucleotides, the CDR3 is TGCGCCAGCAGCTCCGAAGGGGGCAGGGTTGAAGCTTTCTTT. Its translation: CASSSEGGRVEAFF.

The sample holds many counts of this clonotype. The rearrangement joins TRBV3-1 to TRBJ2-1; D is undetermined. Germline loops: CDR1 LGHDT, CDR2 YNNKEL (reference sequence). The CDR3 extends over 15 amino acids. V was shortened by 0 bases and J by 12 bases, with 18 bases between the two germline ends. CDR3: CASSQDDRTLRGQFF. In DNA, the CDR3 is TGTGCCAGCAGCCAAGATGATCGAACACTGCGAGGGCAGTTCTTC.

This clonotype was detected ten times or more. The chain links TRBV20-1 to TRBJ2-7; 8 bases line up with TRBD2. Germline CDR1 DFQATT, CDR2 SNEGSKA (reference sequence). With 3 bases clipped from V and 5 bases from J, the junction kept 9 bases outside the gene matches. The CDR3 is made up of 14 amino acids. The CDR3 is CSASVSGGPDEQYF. The DNA for the CDR3 is TGCAGTGCTAGCGTCTCGGGAGGGCCTGACGAGCAGTACTTC.

This clonotype has at least ten counts. This rearrangement joins TRBV9 to TRBJ2-3; D unclear. CDR3 size: 14 residues. Per the germline V gene, CDR1 is SGDLS and CDR2 is YYNGEE. Trimming took off 0 bases at V and 2 bases at J, with 7 bases between the two ends. CDR3 sequence reads: CASSVVEATDTQYF. CDR3 coding DNA: TGTGCCAGCAGCGTAGTTGAGGCCACAGATACGCAGTATTTT.

The chain recombines TRBV2 with TRBJ2-3; 9 nucleotides line up with TRBD2. V lost 8 bases and J lost 7; bases outside the gene matches: 13. Germline CDR1 SNHLY, CDR2 FYNNEI. The CDR3 is made up of 15 amino acids. In DNA, the CDR3 is TGTGCCAGCCAAACCGCTAGCGGGACGGAGAATACGCAGTATTTT. Amino acids: CASQTASGTENTQYF.